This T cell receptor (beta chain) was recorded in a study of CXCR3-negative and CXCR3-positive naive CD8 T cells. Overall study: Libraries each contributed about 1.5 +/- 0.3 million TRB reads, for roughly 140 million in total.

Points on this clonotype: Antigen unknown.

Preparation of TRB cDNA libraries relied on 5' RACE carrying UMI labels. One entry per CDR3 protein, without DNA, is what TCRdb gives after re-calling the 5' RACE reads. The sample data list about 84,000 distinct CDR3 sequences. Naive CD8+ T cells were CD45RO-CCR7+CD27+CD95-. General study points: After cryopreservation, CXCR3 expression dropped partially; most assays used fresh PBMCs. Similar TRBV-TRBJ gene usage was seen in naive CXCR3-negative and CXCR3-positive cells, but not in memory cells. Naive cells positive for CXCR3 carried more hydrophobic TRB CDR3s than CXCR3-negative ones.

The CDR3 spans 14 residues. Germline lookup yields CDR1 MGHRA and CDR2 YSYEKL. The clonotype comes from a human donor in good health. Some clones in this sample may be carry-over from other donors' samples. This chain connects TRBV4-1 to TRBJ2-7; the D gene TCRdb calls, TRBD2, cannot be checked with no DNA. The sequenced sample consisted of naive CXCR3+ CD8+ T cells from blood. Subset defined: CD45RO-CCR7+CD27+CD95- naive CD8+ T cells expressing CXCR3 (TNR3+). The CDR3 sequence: CASSQVRQGYEQYF.